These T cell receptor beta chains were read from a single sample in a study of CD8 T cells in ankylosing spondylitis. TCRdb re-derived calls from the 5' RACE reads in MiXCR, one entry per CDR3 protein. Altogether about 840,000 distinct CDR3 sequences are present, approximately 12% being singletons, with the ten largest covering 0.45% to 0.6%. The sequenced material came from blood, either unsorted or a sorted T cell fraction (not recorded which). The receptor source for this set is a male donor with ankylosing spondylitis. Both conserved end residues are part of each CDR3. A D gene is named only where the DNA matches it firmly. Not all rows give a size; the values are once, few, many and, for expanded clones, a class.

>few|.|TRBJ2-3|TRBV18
CASSPIPADTDTQYF
TGTGCCAGCTCCCCGATCCCCGCCGACACAGATACGCAGTATTTT
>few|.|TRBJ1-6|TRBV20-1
CSARRDTANSPLHF
TGCAGTGCTAGAAGGGACACGGCTAATTCACCCCTCCACTTT
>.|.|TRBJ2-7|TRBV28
CASSLGLLTFTYEQYF
TGTGCCAGCAGTTTAGGGCTACTCACATTCACCTACGAGCAGTACTTC
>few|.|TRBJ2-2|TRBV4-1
CASSHRQWELFF
TGCGCCAGCAGCCACAGACAATGGGAGCTGTTTTTT
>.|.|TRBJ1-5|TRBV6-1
CASKPGTDGGRGNQPQHF
TGTGCCAGCAAACCCGGGACCGACGGAGGTAGGGGCAATCAGCCCCAGCATTTT
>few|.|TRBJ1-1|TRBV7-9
CASSLNVGASEAFF
TGTGCCAGCAGCTTAAACGTCGGGGCCTCCGAAGCTTTCTTT
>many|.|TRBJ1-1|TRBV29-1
CSVLTVLNTEAFF
TGCAGCGTTCTGACAGTTCTGAACACTGAAGCTTTCTTT
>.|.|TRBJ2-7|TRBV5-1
CASSIFPSGTNSYEQYF
TGCGCCAGCAGTATTTTTCCCTCCGGGACCAACTCCTACGAGCAGTACTTC
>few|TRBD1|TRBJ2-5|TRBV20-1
CSAPQGSEETQYF
TGCAGTGCTCCACAGGGGTCCGAAGAGACCCAGTACTTC
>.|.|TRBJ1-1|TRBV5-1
CASSNFIRGNTEAFF
TGCGCCAGCAGCAACTTTATCAGGGGGAACACTGAAGCTTTCTTT
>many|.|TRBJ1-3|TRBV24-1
CATSDPRDSGNTIYF
TGTGCCACCAGTGATCCCAGGGACTCTGGAAACACCATATATTTT
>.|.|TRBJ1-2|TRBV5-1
CASSYVGQGGNYGYTF
TGCGCCAGCAGCTATGTCGGCCAAGGAGGAAACTATGGCTACACCTTC
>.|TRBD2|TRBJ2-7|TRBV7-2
CASSKGLATNYEQYF
TGTGCCAGCAGCAAGGGACTAGCGACTAACTACGAGCAGTACTTC
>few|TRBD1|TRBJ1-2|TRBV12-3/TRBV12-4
CASSLWDRRDYGYTF
TGTGCCAGCAGTTTATGGGACAGACGGGACTATGGCTACACCTTC
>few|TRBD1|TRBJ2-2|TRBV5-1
CASSYGQGASTGELFF
TGCGCCAGCAGCTACGGACAGGGGGCGAGCACCGGGGAGCTGTTTTTT
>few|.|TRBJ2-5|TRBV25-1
CASSDYEETQYF
TGTGCCAGCAGTGACTACGAAGAGACCCAGTACTTC
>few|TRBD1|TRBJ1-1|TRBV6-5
CASSYTRQGTEAFF
TGTGCCAGCAGTTACACGAGACAGGGCACTGAAGCTTTCTTT
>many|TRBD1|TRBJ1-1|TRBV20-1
CSARSGTVNTEAFF
TGCAGTGCTAGATCCGGGACAGTGAACACTGAAGCTTTCTTT
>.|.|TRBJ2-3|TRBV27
CASSLGGEIRAQYF
TGTGCCAGCAGTTTAGGAGGGGAGATAAGGGCGCAGTATTTT
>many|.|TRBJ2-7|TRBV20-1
CSAVQGGYEQYF
TGCAGTGCTGTGCAGGGGGGCTACGAGCAGTACTTC
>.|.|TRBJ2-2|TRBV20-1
CSAKNREATGELFF
TGCAGTGCTAAGAACAGGGAAGCTACCGGGGAGCTGTTTTTT
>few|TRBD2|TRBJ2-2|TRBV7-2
CASSLKFSGRGTGELFF
TGTGCCAGCAGCTTAAAGTTTAGCGGGAGGGGGACCGGGGAGCTGTTTTTT
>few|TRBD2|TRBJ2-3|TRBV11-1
CASSLMSGGATDTQYF
TGTGCCAGCAGCTTGATGAGCGGGGGGGCGACAGATACGCAGTATTTT
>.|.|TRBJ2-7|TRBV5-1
CASSSTASYEQYF
TGCGCCAGCAGCTCCACCGCTTCCTACGAGCAGTACTTC
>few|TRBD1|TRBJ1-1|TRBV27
CASTHEGAGKAEAFF
TGTGCCAGCACCCACGAGGGGGCAGGGAAGGCTGAAGCTTTCTTT
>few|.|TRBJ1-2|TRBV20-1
CSAVGYGYTF
TGCAGTGCCGTAGGCTATGGCTACACCTTC
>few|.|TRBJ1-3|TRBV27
CASSLKGGSTGNTIYF
TGTGCCAGCAGTTTAAAGGGCGGATCGACTGGAAACACCATATATTTT
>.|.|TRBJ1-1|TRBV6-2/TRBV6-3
CASSYSRQAEAFF
TGTGCCAGCAGTTACTCGCGACAGGCTGAAGCTTTCTTT
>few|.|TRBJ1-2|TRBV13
CASSLAPGPFYGYTF
TGTGCCAGCAGCTTAGCCCCAGGGCCCTTCTATGGCTACACCTTC
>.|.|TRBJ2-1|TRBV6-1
CASTPEGGEAYNEQFF
TGTGCCAGCACCCCGGAAGGGGGAGAAGCCTACAATGAGCAGTTCTTC
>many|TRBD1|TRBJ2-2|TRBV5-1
CASRPRTGDTGELFF
TGCGCCAGCAGACCGAGGACAGGGGACACCGGGGAGCTGTTTTTT
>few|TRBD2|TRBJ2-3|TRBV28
CASSGRLAGDSDTQYF
TGTGCCAGCAGTGGCCGACTAGCGGGAGATAGCGATACGCAGTATTTT
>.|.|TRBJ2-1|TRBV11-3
CASSLGALQEQFF
TGTGCCAGCAGCTTAGGAGCTTTGCAAGAGCAGTTCTTC
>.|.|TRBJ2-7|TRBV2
CASKYGSYEQYF
TGTGCCAGCAAATACGGCTCCTACGAGCAGTACTTC
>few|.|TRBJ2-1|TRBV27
CASSWPVGASSYNEQFF
TGTGCCAGCAGTTGGCCGGTTGGAGCGAGCTCCTACAATGAGCAGTTCTTC
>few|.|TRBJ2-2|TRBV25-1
CASSELMENTGELFF
TGTGCCAGCAGTGAATTAATGGAGAACACCGGGGAGCTGTTTTTT
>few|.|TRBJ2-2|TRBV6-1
CASKSGGAAGELFF
TGTGCCAGCAAGTCTGGGGGGGCGGCCGGGGAGCTGTTTTTT
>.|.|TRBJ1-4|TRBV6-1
CASIRTTNEKLFF
TGTGCCAGCATTCGGACGACTAATGAAAAACTGTTTTTT
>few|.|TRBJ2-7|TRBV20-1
CSASGGRSSYEQYF
TGCAGTGCCTCAGGCGGAAGGAGCTCCTACGAGCAGTACTTC
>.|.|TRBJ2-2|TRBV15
CATARIAGELFF
TGTGCCACCGCGAGGATAGCCGGGGAGCTGTTTTTT
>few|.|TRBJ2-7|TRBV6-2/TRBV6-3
CASSYGRATVWEQYF
TGTGCCAGCAGTTATGGCAGGGCCACCGTGTGGGAGCAGTACTTC
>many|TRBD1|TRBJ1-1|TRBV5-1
CASSFWTGVNTEAFF
TGCGCCAGCAGCTTTTGGACAGGCGTAAACACTGAAGCTTTCTTT
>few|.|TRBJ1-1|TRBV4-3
CASSSEPRGTEAFF
TGCGCCAGCAGCTCGGAACCTCGGGGGACTGAAGCTTTCTTT
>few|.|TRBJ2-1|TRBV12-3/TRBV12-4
CASSLGGGKGFF
TGTGCCAGCAGTTTAGGTGGTGGGAAAGGGTTCTTC
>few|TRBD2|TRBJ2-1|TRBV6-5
CASSYPTSGQFF
TGTGCCAGCAGTTACCCTACTAGCGGGCAGTTCTTC
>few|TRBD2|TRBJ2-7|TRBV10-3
CAISESLLAGASYEQYF
TGTGCCATCAGTGAGTCGTTACTAGCGGGTGCCTCCTACGAGCAGTACTTC
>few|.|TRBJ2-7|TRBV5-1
CASSFGTPSYEQYF
TGCGCCAGCAGCTTCGGGACCCCCTCCTACGAGCAGTACTTC
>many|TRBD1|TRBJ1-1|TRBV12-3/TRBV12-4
CASRQGQLGNTEAFF
TGTGCCAGCCGACAGGGACAGTTAGGGAACACTGAAGCTTTCTTT
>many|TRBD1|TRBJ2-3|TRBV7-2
CASSLGTGTSTDTQYF
TGTGCCAGCAGCTTGGGGACAGGCACTAGCACAGATACGCAGTATTTT
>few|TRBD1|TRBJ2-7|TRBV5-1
CASSTLTGGPEQYF
TGCGCCAGCAGCACTCTGACAGGGGGCCCCGAGCAGTACTTC
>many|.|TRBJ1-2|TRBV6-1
CASSPPPRRLNYGYTF
TGTGCCAGCAGTCCACCGCCCCGCCGGCTTAACTATGGCTACACCTTC
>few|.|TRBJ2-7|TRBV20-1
CSARGRDGQYEQYF
TGCAGTGCTAGAGGCCGGGACGGACAATACGAGCAGTACTTC
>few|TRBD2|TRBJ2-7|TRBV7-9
CASSLRLAGVSYEQYF
TGTGCCAGCAGCCTACGACTAGCGGGGGTCTCCTACGAGCAGTACTTC
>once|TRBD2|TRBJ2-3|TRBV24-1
CATSGLSPGGGTDTQYF
TGTGCCACCAGTGGCCTATCCCCGGGGGGGGGAACAGATACGCAGTATTTT
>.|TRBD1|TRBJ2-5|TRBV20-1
CSALRDRDETQYF
TGCAGTGCCCTTCGGGACAGGGACGAGACCCAGTACTTC
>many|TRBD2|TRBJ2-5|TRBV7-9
CASSPGLAVETQYF
TGTGCCAGCAGTCCGGGACTAGCGGTAGAAACCCAGTACTTC
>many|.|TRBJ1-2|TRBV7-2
CASSLTLARPLYGYTF
TGTGCCAGCAGCTTGACCCTTGCCAGACCCCTCTATGGCTACACCTTC
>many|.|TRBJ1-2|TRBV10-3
CALGVGGDYGYTF
TGTGCCCTAGGGGTAGGAGGGGACTATGGCTACACCTTC
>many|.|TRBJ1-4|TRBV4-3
CASSHRDLANEKLFF
TGCGCCAGCAGCCACCGGGACTTGGCTAATGAAAAACTGTTTTTT